These 17 T cell receptor beta chains came from one sample sequenced in a study of early T cells in non-severe SARS-CoV-2 infection. A single record per CDR3 protein comes from TCRdb applying MiXCR to the 5' RACE reads. The table has approximately 52,000 distinct CDR3 sequences, roughly 8.2% seen once; the top ten hold roughly 4.2%. Specimen: whole blood. Every receptor here comes from an adult who was a healthcare worker with PCR-confirmed SARS-CoV-2 infection or an uninfected control (not recorded which).

The chain joins TRBV5-6 to TRBJ1-4, with D perhaps TRBD1 (6 bases). V dropped 0 bases and J dropped 8 bases, with 11 bases sitting between them. Per germline, CDR1 SGHDT and CDR2 YYEEEE. This CDR3 contains 14 residues. As DNA, the CDR3 is TGTGCCAGCAGCTTGGCGGGGGGCCAGGAAAAACTGTTTTTT. Translation: CASSLAGGQEKLFF.

This clonotype has only a few counts. The chain joins TRBV10-3 to TRBJ2-5; D ambiguous. The CDR3 runs 11 residues. Germline lookup yields CDR1 ENHRY and CDR2 SYGVKD. V was trimmed by 8 bases and J by 3 bases, leaving 7 bases between them. The chain's CDR3 is CAIGTEETQYF. The CDR3 DNA reads TGTGCCATCGGAACAGAAGAGACCCAGTACTTC.

This clonotype occurred a few times. The chain recombines TRBV18 with TRBJ2-2, with 10 bases fitting TRBD2. Germline CDR1 KGHSH, CDR2 LQKENI. V was clipped by 2 bases and J by 3 bases; unmatched bases: 9. This CDR3 is 18 amino acids long. The DNA for the CDR3 is TGTGCCAGCTCACCAAGGAGCTCTAGCGGGAGTTACACCGGGGAGCTGTTTTTT. It encodes CASSPRSSSGSYTGELFF.

This clonotype was picked up a small number of times. The chain couples TRBV29-1 to TRBJ1-1; 7 bases are shared with TRBD1. V shed 7 bases, J shed 0 bases, and the junction held 5 bases outside the gene matches. From germline, CDR1 is SQVTM and CDR2 ANQGSEA. The CDR3 is 13 residues long. The CDR3 DNA sequence: TGCAGCGCCCGGGACAGCATGAACACTGAAGCTTTCTTT. Protein: CSARDSMNTEAFF. The whole variable domain, remainder taken from reference TRBV29-1 and TRBJ1-1, is SAVISQKPSRDICQRGTSLTIQCQVDSQVTMMFWYRQQPGQSLTLIATANQGSEATYESGFVIDKFPISRPNLTFSTLTVSNMSPEDSSIYLCSARDSMNTEAFFGQGTRLTVV.

This chain links TRBV30 with TRBJ2-7, with D tentatively TRBD1 or TRBD2 (5 bases each). The CDR3 is made up of 16 amino acids. Trimming removed 4 bases at V and 0 bases at J, with 19 bases between. Germline V gene lookup returns CDR1 GTSNPN and CDR2 SVGIG (reference sequence). The CDR3 nucleotides are TGTGCCTGGAACGGGGCGGGTGCCCTAATCTCCTACGAGCAGTACTTC. Residues: CAWNGAGALISYEQYF.

This clonotype came up a few times. J is TRBJ1-1 and V is TRBV5-1; D is possibly TRBD1 (5 bases). The CDR3 loop spans 14 amino acids. Trimming shortened V by 6 bases and J by 1 base, and 13 bases separated the two germline ends. CDR1 and CDR2 from the germline V gene are SGHRS and YFSETQ. The CDR3 coding sequence is TGCGCCAGCACCCAGCTCCAGGGGAACACTGAAGCTTTCTTT. Protein sequence: CASTQLQGNTEAFF. Complete variable domain (other parts from reference TRBV5-1 and TRBJ1-1): KAGVTQTPRYLIKTRGQQVTLSCSPISGHRSVSWYQQTPGQGLQFLFEYFSETQRNKGNFPGRFSGRQFSNSRSEMNVSTLELGDSALYLCASTQLQGNTEAFFGQGTRLTVV.

This clonotype was seen a few times. J is TRBJ2-3 and V is TRBV11-2, with a tentative D call TRBD2 (5 bases). The CDR3 totals 16 residues. Deletions cut 5 bases from V and 1 base from J, with 16 bases between. Germline V gene data show CDR1 as SGHAT and CDR2 as FQNNGV. This chain's CDR3 is CASSPLDLKRTDTQYF. In nucleotides, the CDR3 is TGTGCCAGCAGCCCACTAGACCTCAAGCGCACAGATACGCAGTATTTT.

CDR3: CASSYGGSGAGANVLTF. The DNA of the CDR3 is TGTGCCAGCAGTTACGGCGGGAGTGGAGCTGGGGCCAACGTCCTGACTTTC. This chain links TRBV6-5 with TRBJ2-6; 7 bases are a match to TRBD2. The ends lost 2 bases at V and 2 bases at J; junction bases unmatched: 6. The CDR3 runs to 17 residues. CDR1 MNHEY and CDR2 SVGAGI come from the germline V gene.

This clonotype has a handful of counts. The chain carries TRBV29-1 and TRBJ1-3, with D perhaps matching TRBD1 (5 bases). The CDR3 totals 12 residues. V lost 3 bases to trimming and J lost 2 bases, with 5 bases between them. Germline V gene lookup returns CDR1 SQVTM and CDR2 ANQGSEA. CDR3 nucleotides: TGCAGCGTTGAGGGGGCTGGAAACACCATATATTTT. Amino acids: CSVEGAGNTIYF.

This clonotype is termed medium-sized (0.01 to 0.1%). J is TRBJ2-7 and V is TRBV7-9, with a tentative D call TRBD1 (6 bases). The CDR3 runs to 14 residues. Germline CDR1 and CDR2: SEHNR and FQNEAQ (reference sequence). The V end lost 5 bases, the J end lost 6 bases, and 17 bases lay between the germline ends. The CDR3 loop is CASSPTGKGREQYF. Here the CDR3 DNA reads TGTGCCAGCAGCCCCACAGGGAAGGGGCGCGAGCAGTACTTC.

The CDR3 here is CASSQLPGLVNEQYF. CDR3 bases: TGTGCCAGCAGCCAATTACCGGGACTAGTGAACGAGCAGTACTTC. The chain joins TRBV7-6 to TRBJ2-7, with 8 nucleotides matching TRBD2. Germline V gene sequence: CDR1 SGHVS, CDR2 FNYEAQ. Germline trimming cut 5 bases from V and 5 bases from J; bases unmatched to any gene: 11. CDR3 length: 15 amino acids.

In this sample, this clonotype turned up many times. The V call is TRBV7-8, the J call TRBJ2-6; unclear D gene. CDR1 is SGHVS and CDR2 is FQNEAQ in the germline V gene. This CDR3 comprises 18 residues. V lost 1 base, J lost 0 bases, and 13 bases lay in between. In DNA form, the CDR3 reads TGTGCCAGCAGCTTAGTGGGCCTTCCCCACTCTGGGGCCAACGTCCTGACTTTC. It specifies CASSLVGLPHSGANVLTF.

The rearrangement links TRBV24-1 to TRBJ2-1; D tentatively fits TRBD1 or TRBD2 (5 bases each). The germline V gene encodes CDR1 KGHDR and CDR2 SFDVKD. The CDR3 runs to 16 residues. V shed 4 bases and J shed 0 bases, with 12 bases lying between them. The CDR3 spells CATSDPKGSSYNEQFF. The CDR3 DNA is TGTGCCACCAGTGACCCTAAGGGGAGCTCCTACAATGAGCAGTTCTTC.

J is TRBJ2-5 and V is TRBV7-8, with 11 nucleotides matching TRBD2. The CDR3 is made up of 15 amino acids. Germline loops: CDR1 SGHVS, CDR2 FQNEAQ. Trimming took 5 bases from V and 5 from J; bases not matched to a gene: 7. CDR3 sequence reads: CASSTRLAGTETQYF. The CDR3 bases are TGTGCCAGCAGCACGCGACTAGCGGGAACGGAGACCCAGTACTTC.

This clonotype was counted ten times or more. The genes are TRBV10-1 and TRBJ1-1; D not resolved. Trimming pared 4 bases from V and 4 bases from J, leaving 10 bases between. CDR3 size: 13 residues. From germline, CDR1 is WNHNN and CDR2 SYGVQD (reference sequence). The CDR3 loop reads CASSVSPSTEAFF. CDR3 in DNA: TGCGCCAGCAGTGTCTCGCCCTCCACTGAAGCTTTCTTT.

This clonotype was observed a handful of times. This chain links TRBV7-2 with TRBJ2-1; 7 nucleotides line up with TRBD1. The junction had 3 bases not matched to a gene; V was cut back by 4 bases and J by 6 bases. CDR3 size: 13 residues. Germline V gene data show CDR1 as SGHTA and CDR2 as FQGNSA. The DNA for the CDR3 is TGTGCCAGCAGCTCGGGACAGCTCAATGAGCAGTTCTTC. It translates to CASSSGQLNEQFF.

CDR3: CASSDGTGGEKLFF. In nucleotides, the CDR3 is TGTGCCAGCAGTGACGGGACAGGAGGTGAAAAACTGTTTTTT. The rearrangement links TRBV2 to TRBJ1-4; 8 bases map to TRBD1. Germline trimming cut 3 bases from V and 7 bases from J; bases unmatched to any gene: 4. Germline lookup yields CDR1 SNHLY and CDR2 FYNNEI. The CDR3 loop spans 14 amino acids.